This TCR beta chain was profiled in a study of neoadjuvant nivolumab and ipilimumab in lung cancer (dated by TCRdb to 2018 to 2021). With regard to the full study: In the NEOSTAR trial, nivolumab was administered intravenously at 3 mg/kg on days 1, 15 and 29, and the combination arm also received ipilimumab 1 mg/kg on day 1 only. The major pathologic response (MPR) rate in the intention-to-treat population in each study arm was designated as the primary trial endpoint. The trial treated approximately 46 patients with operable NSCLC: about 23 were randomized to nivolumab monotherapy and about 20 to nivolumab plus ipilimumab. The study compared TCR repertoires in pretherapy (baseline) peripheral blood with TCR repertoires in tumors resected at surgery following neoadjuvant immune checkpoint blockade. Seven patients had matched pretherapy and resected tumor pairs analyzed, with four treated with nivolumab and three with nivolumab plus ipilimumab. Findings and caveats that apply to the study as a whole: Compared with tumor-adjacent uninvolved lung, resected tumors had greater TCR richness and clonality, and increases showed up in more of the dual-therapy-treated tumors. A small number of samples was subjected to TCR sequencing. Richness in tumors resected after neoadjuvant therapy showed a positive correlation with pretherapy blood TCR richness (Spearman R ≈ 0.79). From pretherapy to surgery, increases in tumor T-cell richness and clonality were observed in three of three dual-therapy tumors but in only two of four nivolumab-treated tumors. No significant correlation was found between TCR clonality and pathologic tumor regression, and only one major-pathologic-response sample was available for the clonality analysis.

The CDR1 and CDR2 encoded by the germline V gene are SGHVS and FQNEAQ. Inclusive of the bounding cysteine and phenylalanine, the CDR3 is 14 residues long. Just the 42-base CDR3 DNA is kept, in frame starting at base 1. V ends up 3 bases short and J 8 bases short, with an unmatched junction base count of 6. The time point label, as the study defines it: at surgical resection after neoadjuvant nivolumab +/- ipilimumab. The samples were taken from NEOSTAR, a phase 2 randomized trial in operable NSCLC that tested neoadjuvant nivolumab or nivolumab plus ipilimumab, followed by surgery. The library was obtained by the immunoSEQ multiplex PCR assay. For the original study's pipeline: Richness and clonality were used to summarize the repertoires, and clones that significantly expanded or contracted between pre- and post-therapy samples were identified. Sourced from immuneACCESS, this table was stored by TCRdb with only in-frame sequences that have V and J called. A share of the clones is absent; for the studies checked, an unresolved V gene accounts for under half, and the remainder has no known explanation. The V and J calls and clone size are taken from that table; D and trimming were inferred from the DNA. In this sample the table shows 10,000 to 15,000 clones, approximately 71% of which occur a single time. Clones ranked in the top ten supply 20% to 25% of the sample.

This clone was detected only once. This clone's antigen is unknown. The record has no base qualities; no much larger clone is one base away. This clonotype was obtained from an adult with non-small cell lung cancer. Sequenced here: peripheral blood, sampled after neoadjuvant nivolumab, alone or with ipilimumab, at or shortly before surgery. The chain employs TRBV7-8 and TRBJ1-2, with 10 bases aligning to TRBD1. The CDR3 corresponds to CASSFRTGGEGYTF. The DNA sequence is TGTGCCAGCAGCTTTAGGACAGGGGGGGAGGGCTACACCTTC.